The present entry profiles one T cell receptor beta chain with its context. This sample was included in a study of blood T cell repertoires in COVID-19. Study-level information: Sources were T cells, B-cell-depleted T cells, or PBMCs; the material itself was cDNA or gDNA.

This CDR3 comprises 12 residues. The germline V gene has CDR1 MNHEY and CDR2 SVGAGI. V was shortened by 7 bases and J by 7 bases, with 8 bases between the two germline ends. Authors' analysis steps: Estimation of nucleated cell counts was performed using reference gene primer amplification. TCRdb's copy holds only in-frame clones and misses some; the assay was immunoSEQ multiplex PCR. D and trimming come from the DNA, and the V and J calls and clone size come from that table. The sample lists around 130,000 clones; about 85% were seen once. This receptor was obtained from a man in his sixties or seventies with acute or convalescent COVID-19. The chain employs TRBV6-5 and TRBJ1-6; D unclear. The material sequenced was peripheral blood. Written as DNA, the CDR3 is TGTGCCAGCACCAGGCTGAATTCACCCCTCCACTTT. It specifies CASTRLNSPLHF.